The entry below gives a single T cell receptor beta chain sequence along with its context. Its target is not known. The CDR3 is 15 amino acids. V lost 6 bases and J lost 0, with 12 bases in between. The germline V gene has CDR1 KGHDR and CDR2 SFDVKD. Profiles of TCR beta VDJ and CDR3 were generated from a genomic DNA template. TCRdb re-called the reads through MiXCR, storing one row per CDR3 protein. The sample lists some 130,000 distinct CDR3 sequences; more than 40% were seen once. These data are taken from a study of CD8+CD57+ T cells in acquired aplastic anemia. Study summary: Sorted CD4+ and CD8+ cells yielded DNA averaging around 3.5 ug.

Study-wide results and caveats: Patients and controls had in common approximately 28 CD8+ CDR3 sequences.

The origin of this receptor is a human donor in good health, serving as a control. This sequence joins TRBV24-1 and TRBJ2-3; D call uncertain. Material: sorted CD4+, CD8+, or CD8+CD57+ T cells (not recorded which) from PBMCs. CDR3: CATSQRGVSTDTQYF. The CDR3 coding sequence is TGTGCCACCAGTCAACGTGGGGTGAGCACAGATACGCAGTATTTT.